This T cell receptor beta chain was recovered during a study of shared clonotypes between healthy human individuals. General study results and limits: The authors expected sequencing depth to affect clonotype sharing among donors. The generation probabilities recorded for non-shared clonotypes fell below those of clonotypes shared by all four donors.

Of note for this clone: The antigen is undetermined.

Sequenced by immunoSEQ multiplex PCR; TCRdb stores in-frame clones only, minus some. The sample has about 2 million clones; 90% to 95% are singletons. This sequence was found in a man aged 18 to 35 in good health. Sequencing input: naive CD4+ T cells sorted from blood. The subset denotes: CD45RA+ positively selected.

CDR3 nucleotide sequence: TGTGCCAGCAGATCACAGGGGGGCAATCAGCCCCAGCATTTT. This gives the protein CASRSQGGNQPQHF. V and J are TRBV6-5 and TRBJ1-5; 8 bases are shared with TRBD1. The germline V gene has CDR1 MNHEY and CDR2 SVGAGI. After removal of 6 bases from V and 2 bases from J, the junction contained 3 bases not matched to a gene. This CDR3 has 14 amino acids.